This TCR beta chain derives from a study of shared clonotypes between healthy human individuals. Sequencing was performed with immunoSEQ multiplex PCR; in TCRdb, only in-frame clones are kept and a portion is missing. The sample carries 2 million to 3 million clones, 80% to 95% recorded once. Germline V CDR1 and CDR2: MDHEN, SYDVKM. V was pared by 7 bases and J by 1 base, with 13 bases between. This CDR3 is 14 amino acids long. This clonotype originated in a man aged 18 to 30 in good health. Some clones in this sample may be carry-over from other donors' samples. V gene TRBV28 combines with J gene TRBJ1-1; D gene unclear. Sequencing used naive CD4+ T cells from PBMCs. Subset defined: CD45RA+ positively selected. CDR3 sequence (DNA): TGTGCCAGCATGGAGGGCACCAGGAACACTGAAGCTTTCTTT. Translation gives CASMEGTRNTEAFF. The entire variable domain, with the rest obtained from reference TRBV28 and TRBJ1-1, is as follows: DVKVTQSSRYLVKRTGEKVFLECVQDMDHENMFWYRQDPGLGLRLIYFSYDVKMKEKGDIPEGYSVSREKKERFSLILESASTNQTSMYLCASMEGTRNTEAFFGQGTRLTVV.